The 3 T cell receptor beta chains reported below all come from one sample, sequenced in a study of neurological immune-mediated disorders. In TCRdb, the 5' RACE reads were re-called with MiXCR into one record per CDR3 protein. This table holds tens of thousands of distinct CDR3 sequences, 13% to 15% found once. Sample: PBMCs. Receptors were obtained from a woman in her 50s with HTLV-1-associated myelopathy (HAM/TSP).

This clonotype occurred a few times. In DNA, the CDR3 is TGTGCCAGCAGCTTCAGGGAAGGAGAGACCCAGTACTTC. Its protein is CASSFREGETQYF. This chain connects TRBV7-3 to TRBJ2-5; TRBD1 is a possible D gene (5 bases). V was clipped by 3 bases and J by 4 bases, with 9 bases between them. CDR3 length equals 13 residues. The V gene's germline CDR1 is SGHTA and CDR2 FQGTGA.

This clonotype was recorded at least ten times. V gene TRBV10-3 combines with J gene TRBJ2-2; D is unresolved. The germline CDR1 and CDR2 sequences are ENHRY and SYGVKD. This CDR3 is 14 amino acids long. The V gene lost 4 bases and the J gene lost 6 bases, with 12 bases spanning the gap. This chain's CDR3 is CAISVSPLAGELFF. The CDR3 DNA follows: TGTGCCATCAGTGTATCGCCCCTGGCCGGGGAGCTGTTTTTT.

On this clonotype: The junction and the germline gene differ at one end; a read error may be behind it. The V and J genes are TRBV7-2 and TRBJ2-1; 9 bases align to TRBD2. The CDR3 has 15 amino acids. Germline V gene sequence: CDR1 SGHTA, CDR2 FQGNSA. The CDR3 coding sequence is TGTGCCAGCATCCTCTTAGCGGGGGTAAAGAATGATCAGTTCTTC. It codes for CASILLAGVKNDQFF.